This T cell receptor beta chain was recorded in a study of PD-L1 blockade in urothelial cancer. The trim removed 4 bases at V and 9 bases at J, leaving 28 bases unmatched. The CDR3 runs to 20 residues. Germline lookup yields CDR1 MNHEY and CDR2 SMNVEV (reference sequence). Using immunoSEQ multiplex PCR, the repertoire was profiled, and TCRdb retains in-frame clones only, with some absent. The table includes 35,000 to 55,000 clones, around 90% detected once. The sequence derives from a woman aged 55-69 years with urothelial cancer. The sample was PBMCs, taken around atezolizumab (anti-PD-L1) treatment. This chain joins TRBV27 and TRBJ1-1; TRBD1 agrees at 8 bases. Here the CDR3 DNA reads TGTGCCAGCAGTTCCACGCCCAGCCGGGTAGCCCGGGACAGGAAAACCAAAGCTTTCTTT. It specifies CASSSTPSRVARDRKTKAFF.